This entry lists 8 T cell receptor beta chains sequenced from one sample in a study of radiotherapy plus CTLA-4 blockade in lung cancer. Libraries were prepared by immunoSEQ multiplex PCR; TCRdb keeps only in-frame clonotypes and omits some of them. The repertoire holds approximately 90,000 clones, with 83% as singletons. Sequences were derived from peripheral blood, sampled from a patient treated with radiotherapy plus ipilimumab. The receptors were gathered from a human donor with non-small cell lung cancer who had stable disease on radiotherapy plus ipilimumab.

This chain links TRBV4-2 with TRBJ1-1; TRBD1 is a possible D gene (6 bases). The CDR3 has 14 residues. From germline, CDR1 is LGHNA and CDR2 YNFKEQ. The ends were cut back, 0 bases at V and 4 bases at J, with 9 bases in the middle. The CDR3, as DNA: TGTGCCAGCAGCCAAGATAGGGGGTCCACTGAAGCTTTCTTT. As protein: CASSQDRGSTEAFF.

V gene TRBV5-4 combines with J gene TRBJ2-7; 10 nucleotides match TRBD1. The CDR3 has 15 residues. Germline CDR1 SGHNT, CDR2 YYREEE (reference sequence). V lost 3 bases to trimming and J lost 2 bases; unmatched junction nucleotides: 5. The CDR3 sequence is CASSSRDRGTYEQYF. The CDR3 coding sequence is TGTGCCAGCAGCTCAAGGGACAGGGGAACCTACGAGCAGTACTTC.

This chain joins TRBV28 and TRBJ1-5; D remains ambiguous. V lost 6 bases and J lost 7, with 7 bases in between. CDR1 is MDHEN and CDR2 is SYDVKM in the germline V gene. The CDR3 runs to 11 residues. The CDR3: CASSPTQPQHF. CDR3 nucleotides: TGTGCCAGCAGCCCCACACAGCCCCAGCATTTT. Combining the CDR3 with reference TRBV28 and TRBJ1-5 gives the whole variable domain DVKVTQSSRYLVKRTGEKVFLECVQDMDHENMFWYRQDPGLGLRLIYFSYDVKMKEKGDIPEGYSVSREKKERFSLILESASTNQTSMYLCASSPTQPQHFGDGTRLSIL.

V usage is TRBV28 and J usage is TRBJ1-1, with no clear D. This CDR3 is 14 amino acids long. The germline V gene has CDR1 MDHEN and CDR2 SYDVKM. Trimming removed 2 bases at V and 1 base at J, with 8 bases between. Here the CDR3 DNA reads TGTGCCAGCAGTTTAGTTCAGAAGAACACTGAAGCTTTCTTT. Protein: CASSLVQKNTEAFF.

This clone occurred a few times. The chain uses TRBV10-3 and TRBJ2-5; 9 bases are a match to TRBD2. Trimming removed 6 bases from V and 4 bases from J; junction bases left unmatched: 9. The germline V gene has CDR1 ENHRY and CDR2 SYGVKD. The CDR3 loop spans 15 amino acids. The CDR3 bases are TGTGCCATCAGGGGAAATAGCGGGAGAGGAGAGACCCAGTACTTC. This translates into CAIRGNSGRGETQYF.

The chain links TRBV7-3 to TRBJ2-1; D might be TRBD2 (5 bases). Trimming shortened V by 1 base and J by 8 bases, and 9 bases separated the two germline ends. The germline V gene has CDR1 SGHTA and CDR2 FQGTGA. The CDR3 has 13 residues. CDR3 nucleotides: TGTGCCAGCAGCTTAAGGCCCGGGGATGAGCAGTTCTTC. Amino acids: CASSLRPGDEQFF.

For the CDR3, the DNA is TGTGCCAGCAGTAAGGACAGTTTTGGAAACACCATATATTTT. Its protein is CASSKDSFGNTIYF. The V call is TRBV6-1, the J call TRBJ1-3, with D tentatively TRBD1 (6 bases). This CDR3 has 14 residues. From germline, CDR1 is MNHNS and CDR2 SASEGT. V dropped 5 bases and J dropped 3 bases, with 11 bases sitting between them.

This chain uses TRBV25-1 with TRBJ2-7; D gene unclear. CDR1 and CDR2 (germline): MGHDK, SYGVNS. This CDR3 is built from 11 residues. Trimming pared 7 bases from V and 4 bases from J, leaving 8 bases between. CDR3 in DNA: TGTGCCAGCACAGGCGGATACGAGCAGTACTTC. Translation gives CASTGGYEQYF.